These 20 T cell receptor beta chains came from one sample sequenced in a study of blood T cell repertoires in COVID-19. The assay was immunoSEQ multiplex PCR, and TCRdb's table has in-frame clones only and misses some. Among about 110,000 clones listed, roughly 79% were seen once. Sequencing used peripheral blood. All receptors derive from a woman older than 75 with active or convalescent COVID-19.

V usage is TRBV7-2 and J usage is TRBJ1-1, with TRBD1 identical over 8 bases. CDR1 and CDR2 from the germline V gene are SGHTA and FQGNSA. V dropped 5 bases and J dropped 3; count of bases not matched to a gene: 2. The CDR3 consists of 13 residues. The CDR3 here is CASSPQGDTEAFF. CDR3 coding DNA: TGTGCCAGCAGCCCACAGGGGGACACTGAAGCTTTCTTT.

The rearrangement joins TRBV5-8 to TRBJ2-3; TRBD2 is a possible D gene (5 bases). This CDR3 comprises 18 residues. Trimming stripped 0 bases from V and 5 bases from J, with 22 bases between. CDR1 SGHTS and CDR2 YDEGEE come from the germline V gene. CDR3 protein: CASSLEGNGLMRGDTQYF. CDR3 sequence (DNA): TGTGCCAGCAGCTTGGAGGGAAATGGACTCATGCGTGGAGATACGCAGTATTTT.

CDR3 DNA: TGTGCCAGCAGCAGTGGACAGGCCCAAGAGACCCAGTACTTC. It yields the protein CASSSGQAQETQYF. This sequence joins TRBV5-4 and TRBJ2-5; TRBD1 agrees at 7 bases. V gave up 4 bases and J gave up 1 base; unmatched junction bases: 4. Germline CDR1 and CDR2: SGHNT and YYREEE (reference sequence). The CDR3 loop spans 14 amino acids.

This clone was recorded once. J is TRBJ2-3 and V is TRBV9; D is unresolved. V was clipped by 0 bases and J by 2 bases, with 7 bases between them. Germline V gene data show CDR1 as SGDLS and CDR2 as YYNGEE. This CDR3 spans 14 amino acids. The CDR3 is CASSVEPHTDTQYF. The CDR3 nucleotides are TGTGCCAGCAGCGTAGAGCCCCACACAGATACGCAGTATTTT.

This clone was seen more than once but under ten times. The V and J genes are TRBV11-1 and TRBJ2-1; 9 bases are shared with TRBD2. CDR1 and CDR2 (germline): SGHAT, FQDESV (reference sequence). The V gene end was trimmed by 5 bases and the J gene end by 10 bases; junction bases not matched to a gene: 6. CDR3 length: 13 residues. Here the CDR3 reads CASSLGLAGEQFF. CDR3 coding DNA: TGTGCCAGCAGCCTGGGACTAGCAGGCGAGCAGTTCTTC.

CDR3 protein: CASSLWAQGAGSADTQYF. DNA of the CDR3: TGTGCCAGCAGTTTATGGGCCCAGGGGGCGGGGAGTGCAGATACGCAGTATTTT. The gene calls are TRBV28 and TRBJ2-3, with 8 bases that match TRBD1. The CDR3 covers 18 residues. With V trimmed by 0 bases and J by 4 bases, 12 bases remained unmatched. CDR1 and CDR2 (germline): MDHEN, SYDVKM.

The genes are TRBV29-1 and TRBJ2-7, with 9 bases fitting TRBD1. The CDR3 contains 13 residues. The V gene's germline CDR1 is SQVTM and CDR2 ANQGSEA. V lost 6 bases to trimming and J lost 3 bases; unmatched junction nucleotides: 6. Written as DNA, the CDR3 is TGCAGCGTATGGGGACAGGGCGACTACGAGCAGTACTTC. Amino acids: CSVWGQGDYEQYF.

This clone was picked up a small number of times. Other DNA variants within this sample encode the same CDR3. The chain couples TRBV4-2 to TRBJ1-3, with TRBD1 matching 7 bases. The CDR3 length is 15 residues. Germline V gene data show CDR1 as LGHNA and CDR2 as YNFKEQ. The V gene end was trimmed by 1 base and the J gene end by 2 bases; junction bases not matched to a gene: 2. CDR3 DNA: TGTGCCAGCAGCCAAGTAACAGGGGCTGGAAACACCATATATTTT. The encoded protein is CASSQVTGAGNTIYF.

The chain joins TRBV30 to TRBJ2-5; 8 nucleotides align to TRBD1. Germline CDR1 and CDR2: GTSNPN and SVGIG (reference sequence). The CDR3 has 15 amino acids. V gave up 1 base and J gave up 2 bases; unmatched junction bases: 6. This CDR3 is CAWSGGQGPQETQYF. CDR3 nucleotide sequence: TGTGCCTGGAGTGGAGGACAGGGCCCTCAAGAGACCCAGTACTTC.

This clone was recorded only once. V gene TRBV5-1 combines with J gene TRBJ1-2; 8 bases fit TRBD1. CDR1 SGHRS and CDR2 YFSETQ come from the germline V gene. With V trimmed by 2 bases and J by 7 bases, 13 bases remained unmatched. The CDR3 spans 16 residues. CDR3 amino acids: CASSFWTGSPPPGYTF. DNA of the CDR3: TGCGCCAGCAGCTTCTGGACAGGGAGCCCCCCCCCTGGCTACACCTTC.

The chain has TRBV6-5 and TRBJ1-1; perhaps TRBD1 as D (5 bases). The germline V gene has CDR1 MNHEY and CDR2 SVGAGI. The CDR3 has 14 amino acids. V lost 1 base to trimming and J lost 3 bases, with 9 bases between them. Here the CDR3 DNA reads TGTGCCAGCAGTTACTTTGGGGCTGACACTGAAGCTTTCTTT. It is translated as CASSYFGADTEAFF.

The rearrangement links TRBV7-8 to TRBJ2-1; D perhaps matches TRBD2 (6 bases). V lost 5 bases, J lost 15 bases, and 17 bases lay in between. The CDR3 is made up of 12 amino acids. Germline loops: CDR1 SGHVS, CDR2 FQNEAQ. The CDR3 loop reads CASSPQAGLGFF. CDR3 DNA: TGTGCCAGCAGCCCCCAAGCGGGCCTTGGGTTCTTC.

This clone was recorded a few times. Here the CDR3 DNA reads TGCGCCAGCAGTGAAGTGGGCCACGAGCAGTACTTC. Its protein is CASSEVGHEQYF. The chain employs TRBV10-1 and TRBJ2-7; D remains unclear. CDR1 and CDR2 from the germline V gene are WNHNN and SYGVQD (reference sequence). The CDR3 extends over 12 amino acids. The ends were cut back, 3 bases at V and 5 bases at J, with 8 bases in the middle.

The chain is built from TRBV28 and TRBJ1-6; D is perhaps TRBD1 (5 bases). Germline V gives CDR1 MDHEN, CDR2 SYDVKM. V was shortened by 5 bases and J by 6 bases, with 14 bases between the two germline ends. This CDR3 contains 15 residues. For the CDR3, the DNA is TGTGCCAGCAGTCCGTCAGGACACACTAATTCACCCCTCCACTTT. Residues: CASSPSGHTNSPLHF.

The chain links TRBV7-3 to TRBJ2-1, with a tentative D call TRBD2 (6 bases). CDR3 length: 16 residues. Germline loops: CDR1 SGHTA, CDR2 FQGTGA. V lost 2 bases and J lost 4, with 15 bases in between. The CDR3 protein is CASSLLPGVDYNEQFF. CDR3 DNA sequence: TGTGCCAGCAGCTTACTCCCGGGAGTGGATTACAATGAGCAGTTCTTC. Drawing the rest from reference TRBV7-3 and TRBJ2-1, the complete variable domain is GAGVSQTPSNKVTEKGKYVELRCDPISGHTALYWYRQSLGQGPEFLIYFQGTGAADDSGLPNDRFFAVRPEGSVSTLKIQRTERGDSAVYLCASSLLPGVDYNEQFFGPGTRLTVL.

This CDR3 is CATSGPTGGVTDTQYF. In DNA form, the CDR3 reads TGTGCCACCAGTGGACCCACAGGGGGTGTTACAGATACGCAGTATTTT. This chain uses TRBV24-1 with TRBJ2-3; 8 bases align to TRBD1. CDR1 and CDR2 (germline): KGHDR, SFDVKD. The CDR3 has 16 residues. V was clipped by 5 bases and J by 3 bases; unmatched bases: 9.

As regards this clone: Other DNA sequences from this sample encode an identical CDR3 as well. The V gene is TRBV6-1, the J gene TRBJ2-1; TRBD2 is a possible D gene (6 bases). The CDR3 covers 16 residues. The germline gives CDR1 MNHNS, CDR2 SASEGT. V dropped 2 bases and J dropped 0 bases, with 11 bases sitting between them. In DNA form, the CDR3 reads TGTGCCAGCAGTGAACGGGGGTGGAGCTCCTACAATGAGCAGTTCTTC. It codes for CASSERGWSSYNEQFF.

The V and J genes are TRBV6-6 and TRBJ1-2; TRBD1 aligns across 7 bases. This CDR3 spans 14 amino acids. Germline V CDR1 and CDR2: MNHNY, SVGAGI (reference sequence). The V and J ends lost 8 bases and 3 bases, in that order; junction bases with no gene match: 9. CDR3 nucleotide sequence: TGTGCCAGCTCCGGCAGGGGGGCCGACTATGGCTACACCTTC. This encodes CASSGRGADYGYTF.

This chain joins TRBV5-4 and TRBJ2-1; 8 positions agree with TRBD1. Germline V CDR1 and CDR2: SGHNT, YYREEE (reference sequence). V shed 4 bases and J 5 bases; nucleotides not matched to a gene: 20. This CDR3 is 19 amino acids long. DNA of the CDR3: TGTGCCAGCAGCGTAGGGGGACAGGTCCCGAGGGGGTTTAACAATGAGCAGTTCTTC. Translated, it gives CASSVGGQVPRGFNNEQFF.

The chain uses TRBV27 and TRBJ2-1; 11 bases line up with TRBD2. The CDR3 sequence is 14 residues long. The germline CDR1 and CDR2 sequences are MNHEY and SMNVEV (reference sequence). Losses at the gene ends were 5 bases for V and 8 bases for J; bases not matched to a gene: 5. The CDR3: CASSPLAGEYEQFF. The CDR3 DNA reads TGTGCCAGCAGTCCACTAGCGGGAGAGTATGAGCAGTTCTTC.